Presented here are 13 T cell receptor beta chains from one specimen sequenced in a study of graft-versus-host responses after intestinal transplantation. The repertoire was sequenced with immunoSEQ multiplex PCR; TCRdb's copy has only in-frame clones and lacks some. This table has roughly 120,000 clones, approximately 95% appearing once. Their antigens are not known. Here the sequenced sample was unstimulated CD8+ T cells sorted from spleen or lymph node cells, taken before intestinal transplant. The receptors shown here come from a human donor who received an intestinal transplant.

The V call is TRBV19, the J call TRBJ1-2; a possible D gene is TRBD1 (5 bases). Looked up from germline, CDR1 is LNHDA and CDR2 is SQIVND (reference sequence). With 7 bases removed from V and 14 bases from J, the gap between germline ends came to 20 bases. The CDR3 runs to 12 residues. The CDR3 region has the DNA TGTGCCAGTACCTCCTCCAGGGCCCCCTCGACCTTC. This encodes CASTSSRAPSTF.

In DNA form, the CDR3 reads TGTGCCAGCAGCTTAGTCCGTGACCGCCCCTACGAGCAGTACTTC. Its protein is CASSLVRDRPYEQYF. V is TRBV7-2 and J is TRBJ2-7; D unclear. This CDR3 region has 15 residues. V was pared by 1 base and J by 2 bases, with 12 bases between. Germline assignment: CDR1 SGHTA and CDR2 FQGNSA.

The chain couples TRBV2 to TRBJ2-2, with D maybe TRBD2 (6 bases). Germline CDR1 SNHLY, CDR2 FYNNEI. The CDR3 is made up of 15 amino acids. Between the trimmed V and J ends, which lost 8 bases and 4 bases, there was a span of 17 bases. The DNA for the CDR3 is TGTGCCAGCGGAGGGTGGGCCTGGGGCACCGGGGAGCTGTTTTTT. Amino acids: CASGGWAWGTGELFF.

The genes are TRBV5-6 and TRBJ2-3, with 13 bases matching TRBD2. The trim removed 4 bases at V and 8 bases at J, leaving 7 bases unmatched. The CDR3 consists of 15 residues. Germline lookup yields CDR1 SGHDT and CDR2 YYEEEE. The CDR3 DNA is TGTGCCAGCAGCCCCGGACTAGCGGGAGTTGGTACGCAGTATTTT. This gives the protein CASSPGLAGVGTQYF. Using reference TRBV5-6 and TRBJ2-3 for the parts outside the CDR3, the full variable domain is DAGVTQSPTHLIKTRGQQVTLRCSPKSGHDTVSWYQQALGQGPQFIFQYYEEEERQRGNFPDRFSGHQFPNYSSELNVNALLLGDSALYLCASSPGLAGVGTQYFGPGTRLTVL.

The table lists this clone with a count of one. Other DNA sequences in this specimen translate into the identical CDR3. The V gene is TRBV19, the J gene TRBJ2-7, with D tentatively TRBD2 (5 bases). This CDR3 spans 13 amino acids. V was shortened by 3 bases and J by 3 bases, with 9 bases between the two germline ends. Germline V gene data show CDR1 as LNHDA and CDR2 as SQIVND (reference sequence). CDR3 in DNA: TGTGCCAGTAGTATTGGACGGGGCTACGAGCAGTACTTC. Protein sequence: CASSIGRGYEQYF.

The chain is built from TRBV28 and TRBJ1-1; D is uncertain. With 5 bases removed from V and 1 base from J, the gap between germline ends came to 11 bases. CDR1 is MDHEN, CDR2 SYDVKM, per germline. The CDR3 has 14 residues. The CDR3 coding sequence is TGTGCCAGCAGTAACCCGGACGGGAACACTGAAGCTTTCTTT. It is translated as CASSNPDGNTEAFF.

This chain uses TRBV5-4 with TRBJ2-2; D gene ambiguous. The germline V gene encodes CDR1 SGHNT and CDR2 YYREEE (reference sequence). V lost 4 bases, J lost 2 bases, and 12 bases lay in between. The CDR3 is 15 amino acids. CDR3 residues: CASSPVDVNTGELFF. DNA of the CDR3: TGTGCCAGCAGCCCCGTGGACGTTAACACCGGGGAGCTGTTTTTT.

The V gene is TRBV9, the J gene TRBJ2-3; 7 bases fit TRBD2. This CDR3 spans 15 amino acids. V trimming: 4 bases; J trimming: 1 base; junction bases outside the gene matches: 6. Germline-derived CDR1 and CDR2 are SGDLS and YYNGEE. The chain's CDR3 is CASSLSSGRTDTQYF. CDR3 nucleotides: TGTGCCAGCAGCCTGTCTAGCGGACGCACAGATACGCAGTATTTT.

J is TRBJ2-7 and V is TRBV28; no clear D gene. Germline V gives CDR1 MDHEN, CDR2 SYDVKM. Deletions cut 7 bases from V and 1 base from J, with 17 bases between. The CDR3 is 15 amino acids. CDR3 coding DNA: TGTGCCAGCAATAGGGTACAAGTCCTATCCTACGAGCAGTACTTC. Protein: CASNRVQVLSYEQYF.

The chain combines TRBV10-3 with TRBJ2-1; D call uncertain. Trimming removed 0 bases at V and 5 bases at J, with 8 bases between. The length of the CDR3 is 14 residues. Germline CDR1 is ENHRY and CDR2 is SYGVKD. The CDR3 reads CAISESLVDNEQFF. In nucleotides, the CDR3 is TGTGCCATCAGTGAGTCGCTGGTAGACAATGAGCAGTTCTTC.

The chain has TRBV7-9 and TRBJ2-5, with 11 bases lining up with TRBD2. The assigned J gene may be wrong: the sequence end matches TRBJ2-7 better. Germline CDR1 is SEHNR and CDR2 is FQNEAQ (reference sequence). The CDR3 is made up of 17 amino acids. The CDR3 nucleotides are TGTGCCAGCAGCCCCAAGACTAGCGGGATAACGTCCTACGAGCAGTACTTC. Translated, it gives CASSPKTSGITSYEQYF.

The CDR3 nucleotides read TGTGCCAGCAGTTTACAGGGGGACGCTTATTCACCCCTCCACTTT. Amino acids: CASSLQGDAYSPLHF. This sequence joins TRBV27 and TRBJ1-6; 7 bases align to TRBD1. Trimming cost V 2 bases and J 8 bases; bases outside gene matches: 6. This CDR3 contains 15 residues. The V gene's germline CDR1 is MNHEY and CDR2 SMNVEV (reference sequence).

The V call is TRBV10-3, the J call TRBJ1-1, with 7 bases that match TRBD1. The CDR3 is 14 amino acids. The V and J ends lost 7 bases and 1 base, in that order; junction bases with no gene match: 6. CDR1 is ENHRY, CDR2 SYGVKD, per germline. This CDR3 is CAITSDRENTEAFF. The CDR3, as DNA: TGTGCCATCACCTCCGACAGGGAGAACACTGAAGCTTTCTTT.